What follows is one TCR beta chain and its context. TCRdb re-derived calls from the 5' RACE reads in MiXCR, one entry per CDR3 protein. The data show some 54,000 distinct CDR3 sequences, 8% to 10% seen once. This record comes from a study of T-cell memory formation after mild COVID-19. V lost 4 bases to trimming and J lost 7 bases; unmatched junction nucleotides: 6. Looked up from germline, CDR1 is SGHTA and CDR2 is FQGNSA. The CDR3 loop spans 14 amino acids. The source of this sequence is a man younger than 35 who had mild COVID-19 (a few samples of this study predate the infection). Cell type and time point are not known. The chain recombines TRBV7-2 with TRBJ2-1, with 8 positions matching TRBD2. The source material was PBMCs or a T cell subset sorted from them (not recorded which). CDR3 residues: CASSSSLAANEQFF. The CDR3 DNA sequence: TGTGCCAGCAGCTCCTCACTAGCGGCTAATGAGCAGTTCTTC.